This TCR beta chain was retrieved from a study of T cells after yellow fever vaccination. Study-wide context: Those fractions that held only low numbers of cells were prepared using the SMART-Seq v4 Ultra Low Input RNA kit.

As concerns this clonotype: One base away lies a much larger clone, so this may be a sequencing read error.

Researchers made TCR cDNA using 5'RACE template switching, and this step added a universal primer site and UMIs. MiXCR was run by TCRdb on the 5' RACE reads, yielding one entry per CDR3 protein. The data hold around 100,000 distinct CDR3 sequences, with around 8.6% observed a single time. CDR3 length: 15 amino acids. Trimming shortened V by 6 bases and J by 5 bases, and 19 bases separated the two germline ends. Germline-derived CDR1 and CDR2 are SGHVS and FNYEAQ. The sample in question was CD8+ T cells sorted from PBMCs, obtained 45 days after the yellow fever booster vaccination. The source of this sequence is a man aged 25 to 45 who received the YFV17D yellow fever vaccine. V and J are TRBV7-6 and TRBJ2-5; TRBD1 might be the D (5 bases). CDR3 sequence reads: CASSTPGHLHETQYF. The CDR3 nucleotides are TGTGCCAGCAGTACACCCGGACACCTCCACGAGACCCAGTACTTC. Based on the CDR3 plus reference TRBV7-6 and TRBJ2-5, the full variable domain is GAGVSQSPRYKVTKRGQDVALRCDPISGHVSLYWYRQALGQGPEFLTYFNYEAQQDKSGLPNDRFSAERPEGSISTLTIQRTEQRDSAMYRCASSTPGHLHETQYFGPGTRLLVL.